A selection of T cell receptor beta chains follows, all from one sample in a study of blood T cells in healthy people across ages. Via MiXCR, TCRdb re-called the 5' RACE reads, giving one row per CDR3 protein. The sample comprises 850,000 to 950,000 distinct CDR3 sequences, about 28% of which are singletons, and approximately 15% rests with the top ten. Sequenced material: blood. The source is a woman over 75 in good health. Both conserved end residues are part of each CDR3. The order of the fields is J gene, D gene, clone size, V gene, CDR3 length, CDR3 protein, CDR3 DNA. D genes are given only for firm matches. Part of the rows lack a size; the others show once, few, many or a class for expanded clones.

TRBJ2-3,.,.,TRBV7-9,15,CASSLESVSTDTQYF,TGTGCCAGCAGCTTAGAAAGTGTGTCCACAGATACGCAGTATTTT
TRBJ2-1,TRBD1,many,TRBV27,17,CASSLGTGGLITNEQFF,TGTGCCAGCAGTCTCGGGACAGGGGGCCTGATAACTAATGAGCAGTTCTTC
TRBJ2-1,.,many,TRBV12-3/TRBV12-4,14,CASSPGSVGDEQFF,TGTGCCAGCAGCCCGGGGTCGGTCGGGGATGAGCAGTTCTTC
TRBJ2-5,.,few,TRBV30,15,CAWSVNGGESGTQYF,TGTGCCTGGAGTGTAAACGGGGGAGAAAGCGGGACCCAGTACTTC
TRBJ2-5,TRBD2,many,TRBV5-1,16,CASSLGLAGVKETQYF,TGCGCCAGCAGCTTGGGACTAGCGGGGGTGAAAGAGACCCAGTACTTC
TRBJ2-3,TRBD2,few,TRBV6-2/TRBV6-3,17,CASSYARAGGSTDTQYF,TGTGCCAGCAGTTACGCGAGAGCGGGGGGTAGCACAGATACGCAGTATTTT
TRBJ2-1,.,.,TRBV20-1,14,CSASAGRDPREQFF,TGCAGTGCTAGTGCAGGCCGGGACCCTAGAGAGCAGTTCTTC
TRBJ1-1,.,.,TRBV5-6,16,CASHTSGTVILTEAFF,TGTGCCAGCCATACTTCCGGGACGGTTATTCTGACTGAGGCTTTCTTT
TRBJ2-2,TRBD1,few,TRBV6-2/TRBV6-3,15,CASSLTGGTSGELFF,TGTGCCAGCAGTTTGACAGGGGGAACGTCCGGGGAGCTGTTTTTT
TRBJ1-4,.,few,TRBV3-1,16,CASSPLYNRPNEKLFF,TGTGCCAGCAGCCCACTATACAACCGACCGAATGAAAAACTGTTTTTT
TRBJ1-4,.,.,TRBV20-1,13,CSARRATNEKLFF,TGCAGTGCTAGGAGGGCAACTAATGAAAAACTGTTTTTT
TRBJ2-7,.,many,TRBV6-1,12,CASSEHRYEQYF,TGTGCCAGCAGTGAGCACAGATACGAGCAGTACTTC
TRBJ2-3,TRBD2,.,TRBV20-1,15,CSAGAREGPPDTQYF,TGCAGTGCTGGGGCCCGGGAGGGGCCCCCAGATACGCAGTATTTT
TRBJ1-1,.,few,TRBV14,14,CASSPNRLNTEAFF,TGTGCCAGCAGCCCTAATCGCCTGAACACTGAAGCTTTCTTT
TRBJ2-3,TRBD2,few,TRBV20-1,14,CSASQRGGQDTQYF,TGCAGTGCTAGTCAGCGGGGGGGCCAAGATACGCAGTATTTT
TRBJ2-1,TRBD1,many,TRBV7-2,15,CASSSTGTGMGEQFF,TGTGCCAGCAGCTCCACCGGGACAGGGATGGGTGAGCAGTTCTTC
TRBJ1-1,TRBD1,many,TRBV7-9,16,CASSPIPRGPNTEAFF,TGTGCCAGCAGCCCGATCCCGAGGGGGCCGAACACTGAAGCTTTCTTT
TRBJ1-5,.,.,TRBV27,14,CASSLSGLSQPQHF,TGTGCCAGCAGTTTATCGGGGCTGAGTCAGCCCCAGCATTTT
TRBJ2-1,.,many,TRBV7-9,15,CASSGDRLSYNEQFF,TGTGCCAGCAGCGGCGACAGGCTCTCCTACAATGAGCAGTTCTTC
TRBJ2-3,TRBD2,few,TRBV12-3/TRBV12-4,16,CASSLGAGGPQDTQYF,TGTGCCAGCAGTTTAGGGGCGGGGGGGCCGCAAGATACGCAGTATTTT
TRBJ1-5,.,.,TRBV7-8,15,CASSLSVNSNQPQHF,TGTGCCAGCAGCTTGTCCGTGAATAGCAATCAGCCCCAGCATTTT
TRBJ2-3,.,.,TRBV6-1,16,CASSEGYGGGTDTQYF,TGTGCCAGCAGTGAGGGGTACGGGGGAGGCACAGATACGCAGTATTTT
TRBJ2-3,TRBD2,few,TRBV3-1,14,CASSRRTSGGEQYF,TGTGCCAGCAGCCGACGGACTAGCGGGGGGGAGCAGTATTTT
TRBJ2-5,TRBD1,.,TRBV18,12,CASSRQGYGQYF,TGTGCCAGCTCCCGACAGGGCTACGGGCAGTACTTC
TRBJ1-5,TRBD1,few,TRBV2,16,CASSVIQGGQNQPQHF,TGTGCCAGCAGTGTAATCCAAGGGGGACAGAATCAGCCCCAGCATTTT
TRBJ1-5,TRBD1,few,TRBV6-2/TRBV6-3,19,CASSYKRQGDWGEGQPQHF,TGTGCCAGCAGTTACAAGAGACAGGGGGATTGGGGCGAGGGTCAGCCCCAGCATTTT
TRBJ1-4,.,.,TRBV20-1,14,CSASLGPSTEKLFF,TGCAGTGCTTCCCTCGGGCCCTCGACGGAAAAACTGTTTTTT
TRBJ2-7,.,.,TRBV7-9,15,CASSGARQGTYEQYF,TGTGCCAGCAGCGGAGCCAGGCAGGGGACCTACGAGCAGTACTTC
TRBJ2-7,.,many,TRBV20-1,13,CSARDPLMDEQYF,TGCAGTGCTAGAGATCCCCTTATGGACGAGCAGTACTTC
TRBJ2-5,.,few,TRBV9,16,CASSVEDGGGWETQYF,TGTGCCAGCAGCGTAGAGGACGGAGGTGGATGGGAGACCCAGTACTTC
TRBJ2-5,.,many,TRBV12-3/TRBV12-4,15,CASSSPGIISETQYF,TGTGCCAGCAGTTCCCCGGGAATCATTTCGGAGACCCAGTACTTC
TRBJ1-2,TRBD1,few,TRBV4-1,16,CASSQVPGQGVYGYTF,TGCGCCAGCAGCCAAGTCCCGGGACAGGGGGTTTATGGCTACACCTTC
TRBJ2-5,.,many,TRBV12-3/TRBV12-4,12,CASSLRWETQYF,TGTGCCAGCAGTTTACGGTGGGAGACCCAGTACTTC
TRBJ1-4,.,few,TRBV6-5,15,CASSSSRATNEKLFF,TGTGCCAGCAGCTCGTCGAGGGCAACTAATGAAAAACTGTTTTTT
TRBJ2-2,.,few,TRBV7-2,16,CASSLGGVRNTGELFF,TGTGCCAGCAGCTTAGGGGGGGTTAGGAACACCGGGGAGCTGTTTTTT
TRBJ2-1,TRBD2,.,TRBV24-1,17,CATSDPGLAGGRDEQFF,TGTGCCACCAGTGATCCCGGACTAGCGGGGGGTCGGGATGAGCAGTTCTTC
TRBJ1-2,TRBD1,few,TRBV15,14,CATSRRDRAYGYTF,TGTGCCACCAGCCGCAGGGACAGGGCCTATGGCTACACCTTC
TRBJ2-3,.,many,TRBV20-1,16,CSARDLADSSTDTQYF,TGCAGTGCTAGAGATCTTGCGGATTCTAGCACAGATACGCAGTATTTT
TRBJ2-6,.,few,TRBV5-5,14,CASSWDTGANVRTF,TGTGCCAGCAGCTGGGACACTGGGGCCAACGTCCGGACTTTC
TRBJ2-7,.,many,TRBV5-1,15,CASSLADRRDYEQYF,TGCGCCAGCAGCTTGGCCGACAGGCGGGACTACGAGCAGTACTTC
TRBJ1-4,.,.,TRBV7-9,15,CASSYTGTYIEKLFF,TGTGCCAGCAGCTATACTGGTACATATATTGAAAAACTGTTTTTT
TRBJ1-2,.,.,TRBV5-4,16,CASSLSQGMGDYGCTF,TGTGCCAGCAGCTTGTCTCAGGGTATGGGAGACTATGGCTGCACCTTC
TRBJ2-1,TRBD1,many,TRBV5-1,15,CASSEGQGIYNEQFF,TGCGCCAGCAGCGAGGGACAGGGGATCTACAATGAGCAGTTCTTC
TRBJ1-6,TRBD1,few,TRBV30,14,CAWSAGGGNSPLHF,TGTGCCTGGAGTGCAGGGGGGGGTAATTCACCCCTCCACTTT
TRBJ1-2,.,.,TRBV20-1,14,CCASHGFLADGYTF,TGCTGTGCTAGTCACGGGTTCCTAGCCGATGGCTACACCTTC
TRBJ1-1,.,.,TRBV20-1,11,CSASFGTQAFF,TGCAGTGCTAGCTTCGGGACTCAAGCTTTCTTT
TRBJ1-6,TRBD1,.,TRBV9,15,CASSFGTGDNSPLHF,TGTGCCAGCAGCTTTGGGACAGGGGATAATTCACCCCTCCACTTT
TRBJ2-1,.,.,TRBV5-1,15,CASSLNDRSYNEQFF,TGCGCCAGCAGCTTGAACGACCGATCCTACAATGAGCAGTTCTTC
TRBJ2-3,TRBD2,many,TRBV15,16,CATSRIAGESTDTQYF,TGTGCCACCAGCAGAATAGCGGGGGAGAGCACAGATACGCAGTATTTT
TRBJ1-6,TRBD1,.,TRBV2,15,CASRPNSGQISPLHF,TGTGCCAGCAGGCCCAATTCGGGACAGATATCTCCCCTCCACTTT
TRBJ1-1,.,few,TRBV10-3,16,CAISGNSLAPNVEAFF,TGTGCCATCAGTGGGAACAGTCTTGCTCCGAATGTTGAAGCTTTCTTT
TRBJ2-3,.,.,TRBV30,13,CAWRRTATDAQYF,TGTGCCTGGAGAAGGACGGCCACAGATGCGCAGTATTTT
TRBJ1-2,TRBD1,many,TRBV4-1,14,CASSQPTGSLGYTF,TGCGCCAGCAGCCAGCCGACAGGGTCTCTTGGCTACACCTTC
TRBJ2-3,.,few,TRBV11-3,15,CASSPEGVSTDTQYF,TGTGCCAGCAGCCCGGAGGGGGTCAGCACAGATACGCAGTATTTT